The 27 T cell receptor beta chains below all came from one sample that was sequenced in a study of CD8 T cells in Susac syndrome. RNA was extracted with the RNeasy kit, and a quantity of about 0.45 to 1 ug was reverse transcribed using random hexamers. TCRdb reprocessed the immunoSEQ multiplex PCR reads with MiXCR, giving one entry per CDR3 protein. The sample holds some 300,000 distinct CDR3 sequences; roughly 85% are singletons and the top ten take 0.21%. Sequencing used CD8+ T cells from PBMCs. These receptors all come from a human donor with multiple sclerosis.

The rearrangement links TRBV7-8 to TRBJ1-1, with 7 bases fitting TRBD1. V dropped 5 bases and J dropped 0; count of bases not matched to a gene: 6. This CDR3 comprises 15 residues. Germline V gene data show CDR1 as SGHVS and CDR2 as FQNEAQ. CDR3 protein: CASSETGILNTEAFF. CDR3 bases: TGTGCCAGCAGCGAGACAGGGATTCTGAACACTGAAGCTTTCTTT.

The chain links TRBV7-9 to TRBJ2-1; 9 nucleotides match TRBD1. The length of the CDR3 is 18 residues. V was pared by 3 bases and J by 1 base, with 10 bases of the junction left unmatched. CDR1 SEHNR and CDR2 FQNEAQ come from the germline V gene (reference sequence). CDR3 in DNA: TGTGCCAGCAGCTTCAGGACAGGGGAGGTAGAGTCCTACAATGAGCAGTTCTTC. This gives the protein CASSFRTGEVESYNEQFF.

A note on this clonotype: At one end the junction does not follow the germline gene, possibly because of a read error. This chain links TRBV7-2 with TRBJ1-5; D possibly corresponds to TRBD1 (5 bases). CDR3 length: 16 amino acids. Germline lookup yields CDR1 SGHTA and CDR2 FQGNSA. CDR3 DNA sequence: TGTGCCAGCAGCTTGGGGCCCCCTGGGAGCAGTCAGCCCCAGCATTTT. Residues: CASSLGPPGSSQPQHF. The full variable domain, in which reference TRBV7-2 and TRBJ1-5 provide the parts outside the CDR3, is GAGVSQSPSNKVTEKGKDVELRCDPISGHTALYWYRQSLGQGLEFLIYFQGNSAPDKSGLPSDRFSAERTGGSVSTLTIQRTQQEDSAVYLCASSLGPPGSSQPQHFGDGTRLSIL.

The V gene is TRBV7-9, the J gene TRBJ1-1; D remains unclear. This CDR3 contains 12 residues. Germline V lookup: CDR1 SEHNR, CDR2 FQNEAQ (reference sequence). Trimming pared 4 bases from V and 11 bases from J, leaving 14 bases between. In DNA, the CDR3 is TGTGCCAGCAGCTCCCAGGCCGGCGGGGCTTTCTTT. Translation gives CASSSQAGGAFF.

The genes are TRBV7-8 and TRBJ1-3; tentatively, D is TRBD1 (5 bases). The germline V gene encodes CDR1 SGHVS and CDR2 FQNEAQ. This CDR3 is built from 15 residues. The V gene lost 5 bases and the J gene lost 2 bases, with 13 bases spanning the gap. The DNA of the CDR3 is TGTGCCAGCAGCCCCACGGGGGGGACTGGAAACACCATATATTTT. It is translated as CASSPTGGTGNTIYF.

This chain links TRBV28 with TRBJ2-7; D might be TRBD1 (6 bases). This CDR3 contains 15 residues. With 1 base removed from V and 3 bases from J, the gap between germline ends came to 13 bases. The germline V gene has CDR1 MDHEN and CDR2 SYDVKM. The CDR3 DNA sequence: TGTGCCAGCAGTTTATCGCAGGGGAGCGGCTACGAGCAGTACTTC. It yields the protein CASSLSQGSGYEQYF.

The chain combines TRBV18 with TRBJ2-7; D may be TRBD1 (6 bases). V was shortened by 3 bases and J by 7 bases, with 10 bases between the two germline ends. From germline, CDR1 is KGHSH and CDR2 LQKENI. The CDR3 has 12 residues. CDR3 DNA: TGTGCCAGCTCACCGGGGGCAGGGGAGCAGTACTTC. Translating gives CASSPGAGEQYF.

This rearrangement joins TRBV20-1 to TRBJ2-7, with a possible D match to TRBD2 (6 bases). CDR1 DFQATT and CDR2 SNEGSKA come from the germline V gene (reference sequence). This CDR3 is 14 amino acids long. The V end was cut by 5 bases, the J end by 3 bases, with 17 bases between. CDR3 region: CSAPTAGPGYEQYF. As DNA, the CDR3 is TGCAGTGCTCCTACCGCGGGGCCGGGCTACGAGCAGTACTTC.

This clonotype turned up a few times. This chain uses TRBV27 with TRBJ2-7; D is perhaps TRBD1 or TRBD2 (6 bases each). Germline CDR1 reads MNHEY; CDR2 reads SMNVEV (reference sequence). The V end was cut by 0 bases, the J end by 1 base, with 7 bases between. There are 14 residues in the CDR3. The chain's CDR3 is CASSLSGGSYEQYF. The CDR3 DNA sequence: TGTGCCAGCAGTTTATCAGGGGGGTCCTACGAGCAGTACTTC.

Here the CDR3 DNA reads TGTGCCAGCAGCTTGTTACGGGTTGCGGGGAGCTCCTACGAGCAGTACTTC. Encoded protein: CASSLLRVAGSSYEQYF. V usage is TRBV27 and J usage is TRBJ2-7, with a weak D call TRBD2 (6 bases). CDR1 MNHEY and CDR2 SMNVEV come from the germline V gene (reference sequence). V was pared by 6 bases and J by 0 bases, with 21 bases between. The CDR3 is 17 amino acids.

The CDR3 region is CASSYVPDSNSGANVLTF. Here the CDR3 DNA reads TGTGCCAGCAGTTACGTTCCGGACAGCAACTCTGGGGCCAACGTCCTGACTTTC. The V call is TRBV6-2 or TRBV6-3, the J call TRBJ2-6, with a possible D match to TRBD1 (6 bases). V gave up 2 bases and J gave up 0 bases, with 14 bases separating them. Germline V lookup: CDR1 MNHEY, CDR2 SVGEGT. The CDR3 has 18 residues.

The chain links TRBV20-1 to TRBJ2-7, with 7 bases lining up with TRBD1. Germline CDR1 reads DFQATT; CDR2 reads SNEGSKA (reference sequence). The CDR3 is 13 amino acids. V lost 0 bases, J lost 3 bases, and 2 bases stayed unmatched. The CDR3: CSARERGHYEQYF. In DNA form, the CDR3 reads TGCAGTGCTAGAGAAAGGGGGCACTACGAGCAGTACTTC.

This clonotype is a singleton in its sample. This chain uses TRBV28 with TRBJ1-1; D is unresolved. Germline V CDR1 and CDR2: MDHEN, SYDVKM. The CDR3 consists of 16 residues. Trimming shortened V by 4 bases and J by 2 bases, and 17 bases separated the two germline ends. CDR3 sequence reads: CASSSAGEIYNTEAFF. The CDR3 DNA follows: TGTGCCAGCAGTTCCGCCGGGGAAATATACAACACTGAAGCTTTCTTT.

The V gene is TRBV9, the J gene TRBJ2-1; D gene unclear. The CDR3 consists of 15 residues. CDR1 is SGDLS and CDR2 is YYNGEE in the germline V gene. The V end was cut by 0 bases, the J end by 0 bases, with 7 bases between. The CDR3 loop is CASSVEGFSYNEQFF. The CDR3 DNA sequence: TGTGCCAGCAGCGTAGAGGGATTCTCCTACAATGAGCAGTTCTTC.

The genes are TRBV20-1 and TRBJ2-1, with D possibly TRBD2 on 5 matching bases. In germline, CDR1 is DFQATT, CDR2 SNEGSKA (reference sequence). The CDR3 has 16 amino acids. V lost 0 bases and J 7 bases, leaving 19 bases between the germline ends. The CDR3 loop is CSARDGFGILSNEQFF. The DNA for the CDR3 is TGCAGTGCTAGAGATGGATTCGGGATCCTCTCAAATGAGCAGTTCTTC.

Only a few counts were recorded for this clonotype. The rearrangement links TRBV27 to TRBJ1-4; D not resolved. The V end lost 3 bases, the J end lost 3 bases, and 8 bases lay between the germline ends. This CDR3 region has 14 residues. Germline CDR1 reads MNHEY; CDR2 reads SMNVEV (reference sequence). The CDR3 spells CASSLRGSNEKLFF. The CDR3 DNA is TGTGCCAGCAGTTTGAGAGGGTCTAATGAAAAACTGTTTTTT.

The chain is built from TRBV6-5 and TRBJ1-1; D is uncertain. CDR1 is MNHEY, CDR2 SVGAGI, per germline. The CDR3 sequence is 14 residues long. V lost 2 bases, J lost 3 bases, and 10 bases lay in between. This CDR3 is CASSYDEGYTEAFF. DNA of the CDR3: TGTGCCAGCAGTTACGACGAAGGGTACACTGAAGCTTTCTTT.

The J gene is TRBJ2-7, the V gene TRBV19; D remains ambiguous. The V end was cut by 10 bases, the J end by 0 bases, with 16 bases between. From germline, CDR1 is LNHDA and CDR2 SQIVND (reference sequence). The CDR3 sequence is 14 residues long. The CDR3 sequence: CATRPHSSSYEQYF. CDR3 coding DNA: TGTGCCACACGACCTCATTCGAGCTCCTACGAGCAGTACTTC.

The chain is built from TRBV7-6 and TRBJ1-1; no firm D call. The CDR3 length is 15 residues. Trimming shortened V by 4 bases and J by 0 bases, and 12 bases separated the two germline ends. The germline V gene has CDR1 SGHVS and CDR2 FNYEAQ. DNA of the CDR3: TGTGCCAGCAGCTACCCGCTGGGCATGAACACTGAAGCTTTCTTT. It specifies CASSYPLGMNTEAFF.

In this sample, this clonotype turned up a few times. The chain is built from TRBV4-3 and TRBJ2-2; the D is unclear. From germline, CDR1 is LGHNA and CDR2 YSLEER. The CDR3 sequence is 15 residues long. V was shortened by 1 base and J by 6 bases, with 12 bases between the two germline ends. The CDR3 DNA sequence: TGCGCCAGCAGCCAAGCTCTAGGATGGGCCGGGGAGCTGTTTTTT. Translated: CASSQALGWAGELFF.

V usage is TRBV7-9 and J usage is TRBJ2-7; 11 nucleotides line up with TRBD2. This CDR3 is built from 13 residues. Per the germline V gene, CDR1 is SEHNR and CDR2 is FQNEAQ (reference sequence). Trimming at V came to 4 bases and at J to 5 bases, leaving 1 base not matched to a gene. In DNA, the CDR3 is TGTGCCAGCAGCTCGGGACTAGCGGACGAGCAGTACTTC. Translation gives CASSSGLADEQYF.

J is TRBJ2-4 and V is TRBV29-1; the match to TRBD1 covers 11 bases. From germline, CDR1 is SQVTM and CDR2 ANQGSEA. V gave up 6 bases and J gave up 8 bases; unmatched junction bases: 21. This CDR3 is 18 amino acids long. The CDR3 DNA sequence: TGCAGCGTGAGGACCGGGACAGGGGGACTAGGGCCCTGGGACATTCAGTACTTC. The encoded protein is CSVRTGTGGLGPWDIQYF.

This CDR3 reads CSVEEAVSYNEQFF. The CDR3 DNA is TGCAGCGTTGAAGAGGCCGTCTCCTACAATGAGCAGTTCTTC. The gene calls are TRBV29-1 and TRBJ2-1, with D hard to call. CDR1 is SQVTM, CDR2 ANQGSEA, per germline. V lost 0 bases and J 0 bases, leaving 6 bases between the germline ends. The CDR3 spans 14 residues.

The rearrangement uses TRBV13 and TRBJ2-6, with 7 bases identical to TRBD1. Germline V gene sequence: CDR1 PRHDT, CDR2 FYEKMQ (reference sequence). V lost 5 bases and J lost 4; bases outside the gene matches: 11. CDR3 length: 17 residues. This chain's CDR3 is CASSPRQGEFGANVLTF. CDR3 DNA sequence: TGTGCCAGCAGCCCCCGACAGGGTGAATTCGGGGCCAACGTCCTGACTTTC.

CDR3: CASSAGLSTGELFF. For the CDR3, the DNA is TGTGCCAGCAGCGCGGGACTCAGCACCGGGGAGCTGTTTTTT. This chain connects TRBV9 to TRBJ2-2; D might be TRBD2 (6 bases). Germline V gene sequence: CDR1 SGDLS, CDR2 YYNGEE. Between the trimmed V and J ends, which lost 3 bases and 4 bases, there was a span of 10 bases. The CDR3 runs 14 residues. The full variable domain, rest sourced from reference TRBV9 and TRBJ2-2, is DSGVTQTPKHLITATGQRVTLRCSPRSGDLSVYWYQQSLDQGLQFLIQYYNGEERAKGNILERFSAQQFPDLHSELNLSSLELGDSALYFCASSAGLSTGELFFGEGSRLTVL.

This CDR3 is CAWSVGAGDINEQFF. As DNA, the CDR3 is TGTGCCTGGAGTGTAGGAGCGGGAGACATCAATGAGCAGTTCTTC. This chain uses TRBV30 with TRBJ2-1, with TRBD2 identical over 8 bases. Germline CDR1 GTSNPN, CDR2 SVGIG (reference sequence). The CDR3 sequence is 15 residues long. J lost 6 bases, V lost 0 bases, and 7 bases had no gene match.

The chain uses TRBV28 and TRBJ1-2; 9 bases line up with TRBD1. J gave up 0 bases and V 5 bases, and 4 bases lay outside the gene matches. Germline V gene sequence: CDR1 MDHEN, CDR2 SYDVKM. The CDR3 contains 15 residues. CDR3 bases: TGTGCCAGCAGTCCCCGACAGGGGGCTAACTATGGCTACACCTTC. It translates to CASSPRQGANYGYTF.